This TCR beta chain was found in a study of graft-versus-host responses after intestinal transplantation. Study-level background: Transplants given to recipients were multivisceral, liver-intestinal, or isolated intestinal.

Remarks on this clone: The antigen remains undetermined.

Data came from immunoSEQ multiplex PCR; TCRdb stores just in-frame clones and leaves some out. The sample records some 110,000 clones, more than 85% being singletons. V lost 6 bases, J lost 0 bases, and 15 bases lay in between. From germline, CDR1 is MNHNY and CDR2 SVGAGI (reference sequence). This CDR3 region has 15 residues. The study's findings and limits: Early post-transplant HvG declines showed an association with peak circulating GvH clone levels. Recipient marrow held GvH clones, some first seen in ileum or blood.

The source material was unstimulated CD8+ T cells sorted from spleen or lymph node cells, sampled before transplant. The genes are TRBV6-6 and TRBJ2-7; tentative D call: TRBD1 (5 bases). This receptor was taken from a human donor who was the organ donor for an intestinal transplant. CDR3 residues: CASSALLRGSYEQYF. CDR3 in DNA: TGTGCCAGCAGCGCGTTACTTAGGGGCTCCTACGAGCAGTACTTC.